This is a list of T cell receptor beta chains from one sample in a study of T cells after posttransplantation cyclophosphamide. The method was immunoSEQ multiplex PCR; TCRdb's version includes in-frame clones alone and lacks a portion of them. This sample yields about 43,000 clones, of which roughly 87% are seen a single time; roughly 2.5% belongs to the top ten. Material: PBMCs, obtained around 60 days after allogeneic stem cell transplant with posttransplant cyclophosphamide. These receptors were obtained from a male patient aged 60-70 years who received an allogeneic stem cell transplant from a related donor and was CMV-positive. A subset of T cells may come from the graft donor. The CDR3 runs from the conserved cysteine through the conserved F or W. Only some rows state a clone size, as once, few, many or a class for expanded clones.

TRBV11-2 | - | CASSLIGGGAGETQYF
TRBV2 | - | CASRKDTGTIEAFF
TRBV10-3 | - | CAISRDTNQPQHF
TRBV4-1 | - | CASSQADRGGYGYTF
TRBV19 | - | CASSQGSDSPLHF
TRBV6-5 | few | CASSYSWDNLNTEAFF
TRBV6-5 | - | CASSTERGRTGELFF
TRBV5-8 | - | CASRAHGTGGGRGYNEQFF
TRBV6-6 | - | CASSYSRGGISYEQYF
TRBV9 | - | CASSVQGSNTEAFF
TRBV29-1 | - | CSVLAGDGYTF
TRBV19 | - | CASSTPRDYNEQFF
TRBV25-1 | - | CASRGPINTDTQYF
TRBV4-1 | - | CASSQGRGLAASTDTQYF
TRBV7-9 | - | CASSSPLKGTINTGELFF
TRBV4-2 | - | CASSAYRDSDEQFF
TRBV5-1 | - | CASSLYAHRELEYF
TRBV4-1 | - | CASSQVPGMNTEAFF